Below are 6 T cell receptor beta chains sequenced from a single sample in a study of blood T cells in healthy people across ages. For the second PCR, which ran for about 7 to 11 cycles, a sample-barcoded 5' primer and a J-beta primer mix were used. TCRdb re-analysed the 5' RACE reads in MiXCR, keeping a single row per CDR3 protein. The sample lists 1.4 million or so distinct CDR3 sequences; 40% to 45% were seen once. The sequencing sample was made of blood. These receptor sequences come from a woman aged 18-29 years in good health.

This clonotype has only a few counts. The chain joins TRBV21-1 to TRBJ1-5; the listed D gene, TRBD1, was not tested against the DNA. TRBV21-1 is flagged as a pseudogene. CDR3 length equals 20 residues. The CDR3 DNA follows: TGTGCCAGCAGAAAAAGGGTCCGGGACAGGTCAAACCAAGAGAATCAGCCCCAGCATTTT. Protein product: CASRKRVRDRSNQENQPQHF.

The rearrangement uses TRBV6-5 and TRBJ2-5, with TRBD2 identical over 14 bases. The length of the CDR3 is 16 residues. After removal of 4 bases from V and 6 bases from J, the junction contained 7 bases not matched to a gene. CDR1 is MNHEY, CDR2 SVGAGI, per germline. The DNA for the CDR3 is TGTGCCAGCAGTTCTGGACTAGCGGGAGGACTAAAGACCCAGTACTTC. This codes for CASSSGLAGGLKTQYF.

This clonotype was observed a handful of times. The chain links TRBV25-1 to TRBJ1-2; D gene unclear. Germline V lookup: CDR1 MGHDK, CDR2 SYGVNS. The CDR3 consists of 11 residues. V was clipped by 5 bases and J by 5 bases, with 6 bases between them. The DNA for the CDR3 is TGTGCCAGCAGTAACGGTTATGGCTACACCTTC. Translated: CASSNGYGYTF.

The chain is built from TRBV20-1 and TRBJ1-6; no clear D. Trimming shortened V by 6 bases and J by 0 bases, and 9 bases separated the two germline ends. Germline loops: CDR1 DFQATT, CDR2 SNEGSKA (reference sequence). The CDR3 loop spans 14 amino acids. The CDR3 reads CSAPIPSYNSPLHF. The CDR3 region has the DNA TGCAGTGCCCCAATCCCCTCCTATAATTCACCCCTCCACTTT.

This clonotype occurred many times. The chain is built from TRBV4-2 and TRBJ2-1; 11 bases map to TRBD2. The J call is doubtful: the DNA matches TRBJ2-7 better. The germline gives CDR1 LGHNA, CDR2 YNFKEQ. The CDR3 sequence is 16 residues long. The CDR3 DNA reads TGTGCCAGCAGCCAAGATGGGACTAGCGGCTACAATGAGCAGTACTTC. Amino acid sequence: CASSQDGTSGYNEQYF.

This rearrangement joins TRBV5-1 to TRBJ2-1, with D perhaps TRBD2 (5 bases). Gene TRBJ2-7 matches the end of the DNA better, so the J call may be wrong. Per germline, CDR1 SGHRS and CDR2 YFSETQ. The CDR3 sequence is 13 residues long. CDR3 in amino acids: CASSARGINEQYF. Here the CDR3 DNA reads TGCGCCAGCAGCGCCCGGGGAATAAATGAGCAGTACTTC.